These T cell receptor beta chains were read from a single sample in a study of blood T cell repertoires in COVID-19. Method: immunoSEQ multiplex PCR; TCRdb's copy keeps in-frame clones and lacks some. The sample has approximately 240,000 clones; 75% to 85% are singletons. Material: peripheral blood. The origin of the receptors is a woman under 40 with COVID-19, enrolled during active disease. Each CDR3 is given with its conserved first and last residue. A D gene is named only where the DNA matches it firmly. Only part of the rows carry a size: once, few, many, or a class if the clone is expanded.

J gene,clone size,CDR3 length,V gene,D gene,CDR3 DNA,CDR3 protein
TRBJ2-1,-,15,TRBV11-2,-,TGTGCCAGCAGCGTCCGGGCCGGAGGCGGCAATGAGCAGTTCTTC,CASSVRAGGGNEQFF
TRBJ1-2,-,12,TRBV3-1/TRBV3-2,-,TGTGCCAGCAGCCCCGGGGACTATGGCTACACCTTC,CASSPGDYGYTF
TRBJ2-1,-,18,TRBV10-3,TRBD1,TGTGCCATCAGTCCGGGACAGGGGGCAATTGTCCCCTACAATGAGCAGTTCTTC,CAISPGQGAIVPYNEQFF
TRBJ2-3,-,13,TRBV19,TRBD2,TGTGCCAGTAATCGCGGGAGTGCAGATACGCAGTATTTT,CASNRGSADTQYF
TRBJ1-4,-,15,TRBV7-2,TRBD1,TGTGCCAGCAGCTTAGGGGACAGGACTAATGAAAAACTGTTTTTT,CASSLGDRTNEKLFF
TRBJ2-2,-,16,TRBV24-1,-,TGTGCCACCAGTGACCCCCAAGGGAGGGGGACCGGGGAGCTGTTTTTT,CATSDPQGRGTGELFF
TRBJ1-2,-,15,TRBV11-1,TRBD1,TGTGCCAGCAGCTTATACACCGGGACAGGGGTTGGCTACACCTTC,CASSLYTGTGVGYTF
TRBJ2-3,-,11,TRBV29-1,-,TGCAGCGGGACTAGCACAGATACGCAGTATTTT,CSGTSTDTQYF
TRBJ2-7,-,14,TRBV5-4,-,TGTGCCAGCAGGCTGACCAAGGACAGCGATAAGCAGTACTTC,CASRLTKDSDKQYF
TRBJ1-2,-,13,TRBV19,TRBD1,TGTGCCAGTCGGGACAGGGGTGGGTATGGCTACACCTTC,CASRDRGGYGYTF
TRBJ1-1,-,15,TRBV6-2/TRBV6-3,TRBD1,TGTGCCAGCAGTTACGTGGGACAGGGGAACACTGAAGCTTTCTTT,CASSYVGQGNTEAFF
TRBJ1-1,-,13,TRBV13,-,TGTGCCAGCAGTTATGAGGGGGACGCTGAAGCTTTCTTT,CASSYEGDAEAFF
TRBJ1-3,-,16,TRBV3-1/TRBV3-2,-,TGTGCCAGCAGCGCCCGGAGACCAGCGGGCGGAAACACCATATATTTT,CASSARRPAGGNTIYF
TRBJ2-5,-,15,TRBV28,-,TGTGCCAGCAGTTTGGCGGAGCCCCGACAAGAGACCCAGTACTTC,CASSLAEPRQETQYF
TRBJ1-5,-,18,TRBV7-2,TRBD1,TGTGCCAGCAGCCTAGAAAAAGGGGGGACAGGGAACAATCAGCCCCAGCATTTT,CASSLEKGGTGNNQPQHF
TRBJ1-2,-,15,TRBV5-5,-,TGTGCCAGCGGGACTGGGGGGGCGAAGGGCTATGGCTACACCTTC,CASGTGGAKGYGYTF
TRBJ1-2,-,13,TRBV7-9,-,TGTGCCAGCAGCCCCTGGACAGTTAGATTCTACACCTTC,CASSPWTVRFYTF
TRBJ2-2,-,16,TRBV28,TRBD2,TGTGCCAGCAGTCTCCAGACTAGCGGGAGTTCCGGGGAGCTGTTTTTT,CASSLQTSGSSGELFF
TRBJ1-1,-,13,TRBV5-1,-,TGCGCCAGCAGCGGGCAGGGGAACACTGAAGCTTTCTTT,CASSGQGNTEAFF
TRBJ2-4,few,12,TRBV2,-,TGTGCCAGCAGTGTGGCCGGGGACATTCAGTACTTC,CASSVAGDIQYF
TRBJ1-2,-,16,TRBV27,TRBD1,TGTGCCAGCAGTTCCAACCCGACAGGGAACAACTATGGCTACACCTTC,CASSSNPTGNNYGYTF
TRBJ2-3,-,14,TRBV11-2,-,TGTGCCAGCAGCTTAGGTACTAGCACAGATACGCAGTATTTT,CASSLGTSTDTQYF
TRBJ2-3,-,17,TRBV6-2/TRBV6-3,-,TGTGCCAGCAGTTACTCGACTAGGTTTGCGTTTACAGATACGCAGTATTTT,CASSYSTRFAFTDTQYF
TRBJ1-1,-,14,TRBV6-2/TRBV6-3,-,TGTGCCAGCAGTCGGGCGGGAGGGAACACTGAAGCTTTCTTT,CASSRAGGNTEAFF
TRBJ2-1,-,14,TRBV5-1,TRBD2,TGCGCCACCGGAGCGGGGGGCCTCTACAATGAGCAGTTCTTC,CATGAGGLYNEQFF
TRBJ2-6,few,18,TRBV5-1,TRBD1,TGCGCCAGCAGCTTGAGGGGGACAGGGGGCGCTGGGGCCAACGTCCTGACTTTC,CASSLRGTGGAGANVLTF
TRBJ2-1,-,19,TRBV12-5,TRBD2,TGTGCTAGTGGTTTGGGCTATACACCAGGACTAGCGGGAGAGCATGAGCAGTTCTTC,CASGLGYTPGLAGEHEQFF
TRBJ2-5,-,15,TRBV5-1,TRBD2,TGCGCCAGCAGCCAGGGGACTAGCCCTAGGGAGACCCAGTACTTC,CASSQGTSPRETQYF
TRBJ1-5,-,15,TRBV2,-,TGTGCCAGCAGTGTAGTCCGGGTGAGCAATCAGCCCCAGCATTTT,CASSVVRVSNQPQHF
TRBJ2-5,once,16,TRBV3-1/TRBV3-2,-,TGTGCCAGCAGCCAAGATCGTGGGCAGCTTCAAGAGACCCAGTACTTC,CASSQDRGQLQETQYF
TRBJ1-1,-,14,TRBV28,-,TGTGCCAGCAGCCCTGGGGGGGGAGGCACTGAAGCTTTCTTT,CASSPGGGGTEAFF
TRBJ1-2,few,12,TRBV9,TRBD1,TGTGCCAGCAGCACCAGCCGGGACAGCAGAACCTTC,CASSTSRDSRTF
TRBJ1-1,once,16,TRBV15,TRBD1,TGTGCCACCAGCAGCTACAGGGGCCAATTGAACACTGAAGCTTTCTTT,CATSSYRGQLNTEAFF
TRBJ2-4,-,16,TRBV30,TRBD2,TGTGCCTGGCGCCACCTGGCGGGAGTGTCCAAAAACATTCAGTACTTC,CAWRHLAGVSKNIQYF
TRBJ2-7,-,14,TRBV19,TRBD1,TGTGCCAGTAGTATAGAGGGACAGAGGTCAAGGCAGTACTTC,CASSIEGQRSRQYF
TRBJ1-1,-,13,TRBV19,TRBD1,TGTGCCAGTAGTATGTACGGGACAGGTTGGGCTTTCTTT,CASSMYGTGWAFF
TRBJ2-4,-,16,TRBV4-1,-,TGCGCCAGCACCAAGACTAGGGACCTAGCCAAAAACATTCAGTACTTC,CASTKTRDLAKNIQYF